Below, one T cell receptor (beta chain) is given with its context. Its cognate antigen is unknown. Between the trimmed V and J ends, which lost 5 bases and 3 bases, there was a span of 12 bases. Germline CDR1 reads SEHNR; CDR2 reads FQNEAQ (reference sequence). The CDR3 has 14 amino acids. The sample is drawn from a study of cytomegalovirus exposure and HLA in healthy donors. Study-wide results and caveats: Beyond CMV serostatus, there was no information to go on about immune exposure.

Likely unrecorded immune exposures existed in these nominally healthy donors. Primers for the PCR totalled 60 Vbeta and 13 Jbeta. Method: immunoSEQ multiplex PCR; TCRdb's copy keeps in-frame clones and lacks some. The top ten hold roughly 1.3% of the sample, which has 200,000 to 250,000 clones, 70% to 90% seen once. The V and J genes are TRBV7-9 and TRBJ2-3; D gene uncertain. The origin of this receptor is a human donor in good health. The sample taken for sequencing was PBMCs. CDR3 in amino acids: CASSARLETDTQYF. The CDR3 DNA reads TGTGCCAGCAGCGCCAGACTGGAAACAGATACGCAGTATTTT. The full variable domain, rest sourced from reference TRBV7-9 and TRBJ2-3, is DTGVSQNPRHKITKRGQNVTFRCDPISEHNRLYWYRQTLGQGPEFLTYFQNEAQLEKSRLLSDRFSAERPKGSFSTLEIQRTEQGDSAMYLCASSARLETDTQYFGPGTRLTVL.